A selection of T cell receptor beta chains follows, all from one sample in a study of blood T cells in healthy people across ages. MiXCR was run by TCRdb on the 5' RACE reads, yielding one entry per CDR3 protein. The sample records 600,000 to 800,000 distinct CDR3 sequences, 20% to 25% being singletons. Sample: blood. The receptors here all came from a man aged 65 to 85 in good health. The CDR3 runs from the conserved cysteine through the conserved F or W. The order of the fields is D gene, J gene, V gene, clone size, CDR3 DNA, CDR3 protein. The D gene is left open where the match is weak. Size is omitted from some rows. Given values are once, few, many or a class for expanded clones.

D: TRBD1
J: TRBJ1-1
V: TRBV7-2
size: .
DNA: TGTGCCAGCAGCCTCGGACAGGTCGCTGAAGCTTTCTTT
CDR3: CASSLGQVAEAFF

D: .
J: TRBJ1-1
V: TRBV5-1
size: .
DNA: TGCGCCAGCAGCTTGGAGCCGCGGGACACTGAAGCTTTCTTT
CDR3: CASSLEPRDTEAFF

D: .
J: TRBJ2-1
V: TRBV7-3
size: .
DNA: TGTGCCAGCAGCCGAATTACTAGGGATGAGCAGTTCTTC
CDR3: CASSRITRDEQFF

D: TRBD2
J: TRBJ2-7
V: TRBV28
size: many
DNA: TGTGCCAGCAGTCCAGCGGGAGCCTCCTACGAGCAGTACTTC
CDR3: CASSPAGASYEQYF

D: TRBD2
J: TRBJ2-5
V: TRBV20-1
size: few
DNA: TGCAGTGCTAGAGTTCCCGGGAGGGCCCAAGAGACCCAGTACTTC
CDR3: CSARVPGRAQETQYF

D: .
J: TRBJ2-7
V: TRBV11-2
size: .
DNA: TGTGCCAGCAGCCACGCTAGGTCGGGGTCCTACGAGCAGTACTTC
CDR3: CASSHARSGSYEQYF

D: .
J: TRBJ2-7
V: TRBV10-3
size: .
DNA: TGTGCCATCAGTGACTCTACGGACAGAGCACCCTACGAGCAGTACTTC
CDR3: CAISDSTDRAPYEQYF

D: .
J: TRBJ2-1
V: TRBV20-1
size: .
DNA: TGCAGTGCTAGCGGCCCACCCCTTAACAATGAGCAGTTCTTC
CDR3: CSASGPPLNNEQFF

D: .
J: TRBJ1-5
V: TRBV28
size: few
DNA: TGTGCCAGCAGACCCCCCGGGTTTCAGCCCCAGCATTTT
CDR3: CASRPPGFQPQHF

D: .
J: TRBJ1-5
V: TRBV6-5
size: .
DNA: TGTGCCAGCAGCGATCAGCCCCAGCATTTT
CDR3: CASSDQPQHF

D: TRBD2
J: TRBJ2-1
V: TRBV12-3/TRBV12-4
size: many
DNA: TGTGCCAGCAATCGGGCGGGAGGTCCTTACAATGAGCAGTTCTTC
CDR3: CASNRAGGPYNEQFF

D: .
J: TRBJ2-3
V: TRBV30
size: .
DNA: TGTGCCTGGAGTTCTGGACCTAGCACAGATACGCAGTATTTT
CDR3: CAWSSGPSTDTQYF

D: .
J: TRBJ2-5
V: TRBV29-1
size: few
DNA: TGCAGCGCCAAACAGGGAGGTACTAGCTCAGAGACCCAGTACTTC
CDR3: CSAKQGGTSSETQYF

D: TRBD1
J: TRBJ1-4
V: TRBV28
size: .
DNA: TGTGCCAGCAGGGTACCGGGACAGGGTCAACTGTTTTTT
CDR3: CASRVPGQGQLFF

D: TRBD2
J: TRBJ2-5
V: TRBV12-3/TRBV12-4
size: .
DNA: TGTGCCAGCAGTTTACCAGGGACTAGTACCCAGTACTTC
CDR3: CASSLPGTSTQYF

D: .
J: TRBJ1-1
V: TRBV5-1
size: few
DNA: TGCGCCAGCAGCTTGTATACAGGGCAGAACACTGAAGCTTTCTTT
CDR3: CASSLYTGQNTEAFF

D: .
J: TRBJ1-4
V: TRBV7-2
size: .
DNA: TGTGCCAGCAGCTTAGCGGGAGCAGTTCTTAATGAAAAACTGTTTTTT
CDR3: CASSLAGAVLNEKLFF

D: TRBD1
J: TRBJ1-1
V: TRBV5-1
size: few
DNA: TGCGCCAGCAGCTTACAACCCGGGACAGGGGGACACACTGAAGCTTTCTTT
CDR3: CASSLQPGTGGHTEAFF

D: .
J: TRBJ1-2
V: TRBV12-3/TRBV12-4
size: few
DNA: TGTGCCAGCAGCCCAACCGGGTCCCATGGCTACACCTTC
CDR3: CASSPTGSHGYTF

D: .
J: TRBJ1-4
V: TRBV28
size: .
DNA: TGTGCCAGCTCGGAAGGGGGGACTAATGAAAAACTGTTTTTT
CDR3: CASSEGGTNEKLFF

D: .
J: TRBJ1-1
V: TRBV27
size: many
DNA: TGTGCCAGCAGTTTATGGCAGAACACTGAAGCTTTCTTT
CDR3: CASSLWQNTEAFF

D: .
J: TRBJ2-5
V: TRBV6-6
size: few
DNA: TGTGCCAGCACCCATGGGGGTAACTCCGCTCAAGAGACCCAGTACTTC
CDR3: CASTHGGNSAQETQYF

D: .
J: TRBJ2-3
V: TRBV20-1
size: few
DNA: TGCAGTGCTAGTTACCAGCGAGATACGCAGTATTTT
CDR3: CSASYQRDTQYF

D: .
J: TRBJ1-1
V: TRBV14
size: .
DNA: TGTGCCAGCAGCCAAGTCTTGGGGAGCACATATGAAGCTTTCTTT
CDR3: CASSQVLGSTYEAFF

D: .
J: TRBJ2-7
V: TRBV20-1
size: .
DNA: TGCAGTGCTAGAGATTTCGGGGTTTCTCCCCACGAGCAGTACTTC
CDR3: CSARDFGVSPHEQYF

D: .
J: TRBJ2-1
V: TRBV18
size: few
DNA: TGTGCCAGCTCACAGGGGCAAGGGGATGAGCAGTTCTTC
CDR3: CASSQGQGDEQFF

D: .
J: TRBJ1-1
V: TRBV29-1
size: few
DNA: TGCAGCACGTCCAGCATGAACACTGAAGCTTTCTTT
CDR3: CSTSSMNTEAFF

D: .
J: TRBJ2-7
V: TRBV4-3
size: .
DNA: TGCGCCAGCAGCCAAGATCGGTGGGGCGAGCAGTACTTC
CDR3: CASSQDRWGEQYF

D: TRBD2
J: TRBJ2-1
V: TRBV4-3
size: many
DNA: TGCGCCAGCAGCCAAGACAGGCTAGCGGGGGCCTACAATGAGCAGTTCTTC
CDR3: CASSQDRLAGAYNEQFF